What follows are 22 T cell receptor beta chains derived from one specimen sequenced in a study of T-cell memory formation after mild COVID-19. MiXCR, run by TCRdb on the 5' RACE reads, gives a single entry per CDR3 protein. The repertoire has around 200,000 distinct CDR3 sequences, about a fifth of them found once; the top ten carry 3.9%. Sequencing was performed on PBMCs or a T cell subset sorted from them (not recorded which). The source of these receptors is a man between 18 and 29 years old who had mild COVID-19 (a few samples of this study predate the infection). Cell type and time point are not known.

This clonotype showed up just a few times. V usage is TRBV5-1 and J usage is TRBJ1-1, with D possibly TRBD1 on 5 matching bases. The CDR3 consists of 14 residues. CDR1 and CDR2 from the germline V gene are SGHRS and YFSETQ. Trimming took 0 bases from V and 7 from J, leaving 13 bases between them. The CDR3 nucleotides are TGCGCCAGCAGCTTGGGATCCAGGGCTGGTGAAGCTTTCTTT. This sequence encodes CASSLGSRAGEAFF.

This clonotype was detected many times. The J gene is TRBJ2-1, the V gene TRBV6-2 or TRBV6-3, with D maybe TRBD1 (6 bases). V was pared by 2 bases and J by 1 base, with 12 bases between. The V gene's germline CDR1 is MNHEY and CDR2 SVGEGT. This CDR3 has 16 residues. The CDR3 region is CASSYPQGISYNEQFF. The CDR3 DNA follows: TGTGCCAGCAGTTACCCGCAGGGGATATCCTACAATGAGCAGTTCTTC.

Only a few counts were recorded for this clonotype. V usage is TRBV6-1 and J usage is TRBJ2-3, with a tentative D call TRBD2 (5 bases). CDR1 is MNHNS and CDR2 is SASEGT in the germline V gene. Trimming left V 2 bases short and J 2 bases short, with 14 bases between. This CDR3 is built from 16 residues. CDR3 in DNA: TGTGCCAGCAGTGAACGAGGGCCAGCCCTCACAGATACGCAGTATTTT. This codes for CASSERGPALTDTQYF.

The rearrangement joins TRBV6-5 to TRBJ1-2; D may be TRBD1 (6 bases). CDR1 is MNHEY, CDR2 SVGAGI, per germline. CDR3 length equals 13 residues. Trimming removed 2 bases from V and 10 bases from J, with 14 bases in between. The DNA of the CDR3 is TGTGCCAGCAGTTACGGCAGGGGCCCTACCTACACCTTC. Its protein is CASSYGRGPTYTF.

The chain joins TRBV7-9 to TRBJ1-6, with D uncertain. The V end lost 5 bases, the J end lost 12 bases, and 8 bases lay between the germline ends. CDR3 size: 11 residues. Germline V gives CDR1 SEHNR, CDR2 FQNEAQ (reference sequence). The CDR3 DNA is TGTGCCAGCAGCATATATGGACCCCTCCACTTT. Its translation: CASSIYGPLHF. The full variable domain, rest sourced from reference TRBV7-9 and TRBJ1-6, is DTGVSQNPRHKITKRGQNVTFRCDPISEHNRLYWYRQTLGQGPEFLTYFQNEAQLEKSRLLSDRFSAERPKGSFSTLEIQRTEQGDSAMYLCASSIYGPLHFGNGTRLTVT.

Here the CDR3 DNA reads TGTGCCAGTTCTTGGGGGAATACGCAGTATTTT. This gives the protein CASSWGNTQYF. The chain joins TRBV6-2 or TRBV6-3 to TRBJ2-3, with D possibly being TRBD1 or TRBD2 (5 bases each). The V end was cut by 9 bases, the J end by 7 bases, with 11 bases between. In germline, CDR1 is MNHEY, CDR2 SVGEGT. This CDR3 is 11 amino acids long.

The chain has TRBV28 and TRBJ1-2; D is undetermined. Germline CDR1 and CDR2: MDHEN and SYDVKM. The CDR3 is 12 amino acids. Trimming cost V 3 bases and J 7 bases, with 9 bases left between them. The CDR3 loop is CASSLNTPGYTF. DNA of the CDR3: TGTGCCAGCAGTTTGAATACGCCTGGCTACACCTTC.

The sample holds one count of this clonotype. The chain is built from TRBV7-6 and TRBJ1-5; TRBD1 matches at 9 bases. The V gene's germline CDR1 is SGHVS and CDR2 FNYEAQ. J lost 7 bases, V lost 4 bases, and 5 bases had no gene match. CDR3 length equals 14 residues. The CDR3, as DNA: TGTGCCAGCAGCTCAGGGACAGGGAGCCAGCCCCAGCATTTT. The encoded protein is CASSSGTGSQPQHF.

This clonotype turned up a few times. V usage is TRBV7-3 and J usage is TRBJ2-1; D is unresolved. Germline V gives CDR1 SGHTA, CDR2 FQGTGA. V was cut by 2 bases and J by 2 bases, with 4 bases left in between. This CDR3 is 13 amino acids long. CDR3 nucleotides: TGTGCCAGCAGCTTATCCACCTACAATGAGCAGTTCTTC. Its protein product is CASSLSTYNEQFF.

The chain uses TRBV20-1 and TRBJ2-2; 9 bases match TRBD2. The germline CDR1 and CDR2 sequences are DFQATT and SNEGSKA (reference sequence). The CDR3 spans 13 residues. The CDR3 bases are TGCGGACTCAGGCTAGCGGGAACCGGGGAGCTGTTTTTT. Translating it yields CGLRLAGTGELFF.

This clonotype was seen repeatedly, ten times or more. The gene calls are TRBV20-1 and TRBJ1-1, with 8 bases identical to TRBD1. V was pared by 3 bases and J by 1 base, with 7 bases of the junction left unmatched. Germline CDR1 is DFQATT and CDR2 is SNEGSKA (reference sequence). The CDR3 totals 15 residues. The CDR3 DNA reads TGCAGTGCTAGGCCCCGGACAGGGCCGAACACTGAAGCTTTCTTT. This gives the protein CSARPRTGPNTEAFF.

The rearrangement uses TRBV4-3 and TRBJ2-2; no clear D gene. Deletions cut 0 bases from V and 2 bases from J, with 13 bases between. The CDR3 loop spans 17 amino acids. Germline lookup yields CDR1 LGHNA and CDR2 YSLEER. The CDR3 reads CASSQESRWKNTGELFF. The CDR3 nucleotides read TGCGCCAGCAGCCAAGAATCTAGGTGGAAAAACACCGGGGAGCTGTTTTTT.

This clonotype has a handful of counts. The chain uses TRBV7-2 and TRBJ1-5; 10 positions agree with TRBD1. J lost 7 bases, V lost 5 bases, and 5 bases had no gene match. Germline values: CDR1 SGHTA, CDR2 FQGNSA. The CDR3 is 14 residues long. Written as DNA, the CDR3 is TGTGCCAGCAGCATGGACAGGGGGACACAGCCCCAGCATTTT. Translation gives CASSMDRGTQPQHF. Based on the CDR3 plus reference TRBV7-2 and TRBJ1-5, the full variable domain is GAGVSQSPSNKVTEKGKDVELRCDPISGHTALYWYRQSLGQGLEFLIYFQGNSAPDKSGLPSDRFSAERTGGSVSTLTIQRTQQEDSAVYLCASSMDRGTQPQHFGDGTRLSIL.

This clonotype was picked up a small number of times. This rearrangement joins TRBV5-1 to TRBJ2-7; tentatively, D is TRBD2 (5 bases). Germline V CDR1 and CDR2: SGHRS, YFSETQ. The CDR3 consists of 14 residues. The V end was cut by 0 bases, the J end by 2 bases, with 9 bases between. DNA of the CDR3: TGCGCCAGCAGCTTGGTACCGGGGACCTACGAGCAGTACTTC. Its translation: CASSLVPGTYEQYF.

This clonotype has only a few counts. This CDR3 is CASSVNTETQYF. In DNA, the CDR3 is TGTGCCAGCAGCGTAAATACAGAGACCCAGTACTTC. The V gene is TRBV12-3 or TRBV12-4, the J gene TRBJ2-5; no reliable D call. V shed 6 bases and J shed 4 bases, with 9 bases lying between them. The CDR3 consists of 12 residues.

This clonotype was observed a handful of times. The chain uses TRBV7-2 and TRBJ1-1; D remains ambiguous. With 5 bases removed from V and 3 bases from J, the gap between germline ends came to 16 bases. CDR3 size: 15 residues. Germline V CDR1 and CDR2: SGHTA, FQGNSA. This CDR3 reads CASSQGPGSYTEAFF. CDR3 nucleotide sequence: TGTGCCAGCAGCCAAGGACCCGGGTCGTACACTGAAGCTTTCTTT.

This clonotype has ten or more counts. The J gene is TRBJ2-1, the V gene TRBV28; 9 bases align to TRBD1. V lost 4 bases to trimming and J lost 8 bases; unmatched junction nucleotides: 9. Germline CDR1 and CDR2: MDHEN and SYDVKM. This CDR3 has 15 residues. This chain's CDR3 is CASSSTGTGFYEQFF. In nucleotides, the CDR3 is TGTGCCAGCAGTTCGACCGGGACAGGGTTTTATGAGCAGTTCTTC.

This clonotype was counted between two and nine times. The genes are TRBV7-2 and TRBJ2-7, with 8 positions matching TRBD2. The CDR3 is made up of 15 amino acids. Losses at the gene ends were 0 bases for V and 5 bases for J; bases not matched to a gene: 6. The germline CDR1 and CDR2 sequences are SGHTA and FQGNSA. CDR3 sequence reads: CASSLAGRGVDEQYF. CDR3 sequence (DNA): TGTGCCAGCAGCTTAGCGGGGCGGGGGGTGGACGAGCAGTACTTC.

V and J are TRBV18 and TRBJ2-2; no definite D call. V was clipped by 1 base and J by 0 bases, with 6 bases between them. Per germline, CDR1 KGHSH and CDR2 LQKENI. This CDR3 has 15 amino acids. CDR3 amino acids: CASSPQSTNTGELFF. The DNA of the CDR3 is TGTGCCAGCTCACCACAATCTACGAACACCGGGGAGCTGTTTTTT.

This clonotype was seen a handful of times. The chain is built from TRBV4-3 and TRBJ2-3; tentatively, D is TRBD2 (6 bases). Germline loops: CDR1 LGHNA, CDR2 YSLEER. V lost 4 bases and J lost 5, with 16 bases in between. CDR3 length: 15 amino acids. CDR3 sequence: CASSLSERAVDTQYF. DNA for the CDR3: TGCGCCAGCAGCCTAAGCGAGCGGGCGGTAGATACGCAGTATTTT.

This CDR3 reads CASSPPASGTYEQYF. In DNA form, the CDR3 reads TGTGCCAGCAGCCCCCCCGCTAGCGGGACCTACGAGCAGTACTTC. This chain joins TRBV7-9 and TRBJ2-7; 9 nucleotides align to TRBD2. V was clipped by 5 bases and J by 2 bases; unmatched bases: 7. This CDR3 has 15 residues. CDR1 is SEHNR, CDR2 FQNEAQ, per germline (reference sequence).

V usage is TRBV6-5 and J usage is TRBJ2-7; D unresolved. Germline V gives CDR1 MNHEY, CDR2 SVGAGI. The V end lost 6 bases, the J end lost 0 bases, and 9 bases lay between the germline ends. This CDR3 contains 13 residues. CDR3 amino acids: CASRDPDSYEQYV. The DNA of the CDR3 is TGTGCCAGCAGGGACCCCGACTCCTACGAGCAGTACGTC.